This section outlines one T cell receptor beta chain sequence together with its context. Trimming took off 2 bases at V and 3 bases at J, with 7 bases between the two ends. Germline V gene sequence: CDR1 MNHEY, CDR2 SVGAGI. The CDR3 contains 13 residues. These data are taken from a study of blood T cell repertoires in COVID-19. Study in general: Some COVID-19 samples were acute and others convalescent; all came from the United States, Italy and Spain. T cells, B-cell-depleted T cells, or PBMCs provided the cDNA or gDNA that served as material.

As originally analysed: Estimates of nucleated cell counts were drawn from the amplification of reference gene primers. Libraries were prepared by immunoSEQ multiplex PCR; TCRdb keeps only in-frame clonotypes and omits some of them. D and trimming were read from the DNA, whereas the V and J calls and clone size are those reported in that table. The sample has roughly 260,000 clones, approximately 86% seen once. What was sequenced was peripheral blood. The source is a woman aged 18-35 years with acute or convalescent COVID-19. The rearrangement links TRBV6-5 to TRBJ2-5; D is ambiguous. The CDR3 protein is CASSYGQKETQYF. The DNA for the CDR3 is TGTGCCAGCAGTTACGGGCAGAAAGAGACCCAGTACTTC.